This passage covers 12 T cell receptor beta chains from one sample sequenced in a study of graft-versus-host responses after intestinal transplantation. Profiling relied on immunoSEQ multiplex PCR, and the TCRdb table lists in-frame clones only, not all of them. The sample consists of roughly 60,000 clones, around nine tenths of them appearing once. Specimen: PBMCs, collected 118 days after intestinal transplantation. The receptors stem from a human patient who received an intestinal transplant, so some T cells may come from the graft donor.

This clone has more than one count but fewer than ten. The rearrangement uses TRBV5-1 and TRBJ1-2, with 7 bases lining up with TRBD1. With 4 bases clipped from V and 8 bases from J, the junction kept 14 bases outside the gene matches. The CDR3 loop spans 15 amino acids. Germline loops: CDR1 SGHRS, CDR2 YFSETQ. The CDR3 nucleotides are TGCGCCAGCAGCGTCGGGTTCGAGGGGGCGCACGGCTACACCTTC. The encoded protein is CASSVGFEGAHGYTF.

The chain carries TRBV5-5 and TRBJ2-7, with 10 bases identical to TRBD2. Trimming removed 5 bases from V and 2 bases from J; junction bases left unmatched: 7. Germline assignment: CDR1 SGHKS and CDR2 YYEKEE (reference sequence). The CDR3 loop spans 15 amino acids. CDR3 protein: CASSLTSGYAYEQYF. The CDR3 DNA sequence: TGTGCCAGCAGTCTGACTAGCGGGTACGCCTACGAGCAGTACTTC.

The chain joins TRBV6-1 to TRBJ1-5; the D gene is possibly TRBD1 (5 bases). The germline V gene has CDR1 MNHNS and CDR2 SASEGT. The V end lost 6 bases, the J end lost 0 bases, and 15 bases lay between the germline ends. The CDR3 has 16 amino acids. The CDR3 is CASREQEFLSNQPQHF. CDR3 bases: TGTGCCAGCAGGGAACAGGAATTCCTTAGCAATCAGCCCCAGCATTTT.

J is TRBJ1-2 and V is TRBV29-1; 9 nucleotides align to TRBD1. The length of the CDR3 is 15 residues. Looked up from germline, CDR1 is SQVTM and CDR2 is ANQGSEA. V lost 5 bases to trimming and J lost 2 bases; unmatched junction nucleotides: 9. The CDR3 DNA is TGCAGCGTTCTCACAGCCGGGACAGGGAACTATGGCTACACCTTC. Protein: CSVLTAGTGNYGYTF.

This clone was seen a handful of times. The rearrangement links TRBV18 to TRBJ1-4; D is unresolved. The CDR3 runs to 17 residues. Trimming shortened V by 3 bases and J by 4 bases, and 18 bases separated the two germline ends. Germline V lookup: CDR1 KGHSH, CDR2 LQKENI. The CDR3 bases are TGTGCCAGCTCACCCCAATTCCTAGGGCGTTTTAATGAAAAACTGTTTTTT. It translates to CASSPQFLGRFNEKLFF.

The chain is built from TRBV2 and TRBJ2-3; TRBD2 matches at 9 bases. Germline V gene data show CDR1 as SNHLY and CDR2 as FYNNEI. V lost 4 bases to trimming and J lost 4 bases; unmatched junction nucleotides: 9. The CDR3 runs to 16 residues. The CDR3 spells CASSVRASGMADTQYF. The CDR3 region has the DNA TGTGCCAGCAGTGTGCGAGCTAGCGGGATGGCAGATACGCAGTATTTT. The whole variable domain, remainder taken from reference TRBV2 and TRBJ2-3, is EPEVTQTPSHQVTQMGQEVILRCVPISNHLYFYWYRQILGQKVEFLVSFYNNEISEKSEIFDDQFSVERPDGSNFTLKIRSTKLEDSAMYFCASSVRASGMADTQYFGPGTRLTVL.

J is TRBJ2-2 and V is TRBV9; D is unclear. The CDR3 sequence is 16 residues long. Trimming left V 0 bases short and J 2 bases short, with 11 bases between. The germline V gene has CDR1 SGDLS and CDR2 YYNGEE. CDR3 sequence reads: CASSVVGSPNTGELFF. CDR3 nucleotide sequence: TGTGCCAGCAGCGTAGTGGGCAGCCCTAACACCGGGGAGCTGTTTTTT.

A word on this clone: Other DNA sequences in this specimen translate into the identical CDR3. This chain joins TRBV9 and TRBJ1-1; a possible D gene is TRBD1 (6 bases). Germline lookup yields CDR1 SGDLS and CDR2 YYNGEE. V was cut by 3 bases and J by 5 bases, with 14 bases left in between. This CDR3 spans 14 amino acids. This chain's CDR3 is CASSAGASGTEAFF. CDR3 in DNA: TGTGCCAGCAGCGCGGGGGCTTCCGGGACTGAAGCTTTCTTT.

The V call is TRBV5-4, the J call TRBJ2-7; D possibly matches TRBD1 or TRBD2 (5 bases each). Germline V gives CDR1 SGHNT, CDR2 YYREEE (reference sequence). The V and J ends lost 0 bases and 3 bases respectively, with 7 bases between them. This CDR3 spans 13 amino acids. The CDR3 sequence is CASSLVGDYEQYF. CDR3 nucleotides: TGTGCCAGCAGCTTGGTGGGGGACTACGAGCAGTACTTC. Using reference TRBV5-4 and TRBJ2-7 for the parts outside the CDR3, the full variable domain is ETGVTQSPTHLIKTRGQQVTLRCSSQSGHNTVSWYQQALGQGPQFIFQYYREEENGRGNFPPRFSGLQFPNYSSELNVNALELDDSALYLCASSLVGDYEQYFGPGTRLTVT.

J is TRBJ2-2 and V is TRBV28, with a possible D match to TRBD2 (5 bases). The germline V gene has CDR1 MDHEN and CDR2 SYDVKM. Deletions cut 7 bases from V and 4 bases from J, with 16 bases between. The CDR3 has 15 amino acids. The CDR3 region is CASISSRDTTGELFF. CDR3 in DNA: TGTGCCAGCATCTCGTCCCGGGATACCACCGGGGAGCTGTTTTTT.

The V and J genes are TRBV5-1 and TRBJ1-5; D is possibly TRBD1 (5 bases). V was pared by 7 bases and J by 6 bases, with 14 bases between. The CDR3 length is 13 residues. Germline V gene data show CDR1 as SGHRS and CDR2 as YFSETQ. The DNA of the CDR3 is TGCGCCAGCTCTTTGGAGGGGTCTCAGCCCCAGCATTTT. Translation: CASSLEGSQPQHF.

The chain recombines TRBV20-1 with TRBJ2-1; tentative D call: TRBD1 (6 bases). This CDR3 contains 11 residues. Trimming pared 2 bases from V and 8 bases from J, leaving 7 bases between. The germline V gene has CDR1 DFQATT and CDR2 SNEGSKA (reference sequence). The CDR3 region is CSARKGDEQFF. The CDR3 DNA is TGCAGTGCTAGAAAGGGGGATGAGCAGTTCTTC.